This TCR beta chain comes out of a study of OX40 agonist ivuxolimab in advanced cancers. Study in general: Every 2 weeks, patients received ivuxolimab intravenously, dosed at 0.01 to 10 mg/kg. Study-level points and caveats: Average numbers of expanded clones were greater in CD8+ T cells than in CD4+. At 0.1 to 3.0 mg/kg and by week 6, clonal expansion occurred in CD4+ and CD8+ blood T cells. Compared with others, partial responders at 0.1-3.0 mg/kg displayed clonal expansion among the lowest.

Worth noting for this clone: Antigen unknown.

The protocol was immunoSEQ multiplex PCR, while the TCRdb copy is restricted to in-frame clones and leaves out a portion. The sample records about 66,000 clones, under 90% being singletons. Trimming took 6 bases from V and 0 from J; bases not matched to a gene: 13. This CDR3 is built from 17 residues. Germline CDR1 is SGHTA and CDR2 is FQGNSA. The rearrangement uses TRBV7-2 and TRBJ2-5; 7 bases fit TRBD2. The source was CD4+ or CD8+ T cells sorted from blood, collected in a trial of the OX40 agonist ivuxolimab. The receptor comes from an adult with an advanced solid tumor such as melanoma, head and neck, liver or kidney cancer. CDR3 residues: CASSPMGGGIYQETQYF. The CDR3, as DNA: TGTGCCAGCAGTCCCATGGGCGGGGGTATCTACCAAGAGACCCAGTACTTC.